Listed below are T cell receptor beta chains from one sample, sequenced in a study of cytomegalovirus exposure and HLA in healthy donors. The assay was immunoSEQ multiplex PCR, and TCRdb's table has in-frame clones only and misses some. The sample carries approximately 100,000 clones, about 75% recorded once. The sample comprised PBMCs. The receptors here all came from a man over 45 in good health and CMV-seronegative. CDR3s include the opening cysteine and the closing phenylalanine or tryptophan. Fields, in order: J gene, V gene, CDR3 protein.

TRBJ2-5,TRBV29-1,CSAQWGQGAGETQYF
TRBJ1-1,TRBV10-1,CASSPTGGTEAFF
TRBJ1-2,TRBV6-4,CASSDWRGRSGYTF
TRBJ2-1,TRBV19,CASSIGRGGANNEQFF
TRBJ1-1,TRBV28,CASSFDSGREAFF
TRBJ2-3,TRBV28,CASSSSGSPATDTQYF
TRBJ2-3,TRBV7-6,CASSLEQGAGTDTQYF
TRBJ1-6,TRBV4-3,CASSQGYDGPLHF
TRBJ1-6,TRBV5-1,CANSLEGDRNSPLHF
TRBJ2-5,TRBV27,CASGTRRETQYF
TRBJ2-7,TRBV11-2,CASSFWTRLAPLEQYF
TRBJ2-1,TRBV5-4,CASSFTSGLSYNEQFF
TRBJ2-5,TRBV9,CASSTGVLAGGSETQYF
TRBJ1-2,TRBV4-1,CASSPGNGYTF
TRBJ2-5,TRBV6-4,CASSPDRGSETQYF